This entry lists 32 T cell receptor beta chains sequenced from one sample in a study of vaccination and CD4 T cells after COVID-19. Time point indicated: late sampling 161 to 241 days after vaccination in a few convalescent patients. Using its own MiXCR run on the PCR reads, TCRdb lists one record per CDR3 protein. The sample records 30,000 or so distinct CDR3 sequences, roughly 45% being singletons. Sequenced here: CD4+ T cells from blood, sampled about 7 months after SARS-CoV-2 vaccination. All receptors come from a human donor who had recovered from COVID-19.

In its sample, this clonotype was seen a few times. The chain has TRBV28 and TRBJ1-2, with D possibly being TRBD1 (6 bases). V was pared by 8 bases and J by 0 bases, with 10 bases between. This CDR3 is built from 13 residues. CDR1 is MDHEN, CDR2 SYDVKM, per germline. As DNA, the CDR3 is TGTGCCAGCGAGGACAGATCTAACTATGGCTACACCTTC. This sequence encodes CASEDRSNYGYTF.

This clonotype was observed a few times. The chain employs TRBV27 and TRBJ2-3; the match to TRBD2 covers 11 bases. The CDR3 has 15 amino acids. V trimming: 5 bases; J trimming: 5 bases; junction bases outside the gene matches: 6. Germline values: CDR1 MNHEY, CDR2 SMNVEV (reference sequence). CDR3 in DNA: TGTGCCAGCAGTACCCGACTAGCGGGAAAAGATACGCAGTATTTT. Encoded protein: CASSTRLAGKDTQYF.

This clonotype was picked up a small number of times. The J gene is TRBJ1-5, the V gene TRBV7-2, with D unresolved. Germline CDR1 is SGHTA and CDR2 is FQGNSA. This CDR3 region has 13 residues. Trimming removed 0 bases from V and 11 bases from J, with 11 bases in between. The CDR3, as DNA: TGTGCCAGCAGCTTAGCGAGGTCCGCTACCCAGCATTTT. It specifies CASSLARSATQHF.

The chain recombines TRBV20-1 with TRBJ1-2; D perhaps matches TRBD1 (5 bases). Germline V gene sequence: CDR1 DFQATT, CDR2 SNEGSKA (reference sequence). V shed 3 bases and J shed 5 bases, with 7 bases lying between them. The length of the CDR3 is 11 residues. This CDR3 is CSASGAYGYTF. The CDR3 DNA reads as TGCAGTGCTAGCGGGGCTTATGGCTACACCTTC.

The chain has TRBV2 and TRBJ1-2, with TRBD1 as a possible D gene (6 bases). CDR3 length: 13 amino acids. Germline CDR1 reads SNHLY; CDR2 reads FYNNEI. V shed 7 bases and J shed 4 bases, with 13 bases lying between them. CDR3: CASTRQDPYGYTF. DNA for the CDR3: TGTGCCAGCACACGACAGGACCCCTATGGCTACACCTTC.

This chain connects TRBV20-1 to TRBJ2-1; no definite D call. The V end was cut by 3 bases, the J end by 7 bases, with 10 bases between. The germline CDR1 and CDR2 sequences are DFQATT and SNEGSKA (reference sequence). The length of the CDR3 is 12 residues. The CDR3 spells CSASGFENEQFF. The DNA of the CDR3 is TGCAGTGCTAGCGGGTTCGAAAATGAGCAGTTCTTC.

V is TRBV4-1 and J is TRBJ1-5; possible D gene TRBD1, 5 bases. Trimming left V 2 bases short and J 3 bases short, with 8 bases between. The CDR3 runs 14 residues. Germline V lookup: CDR1 MGHRA, CDR2 YSYEKL. The CDR3 spells CASSQQGPNQPQHF. The DNA of the CDR3 is TGCGCCAGCAGCCAACAGGGTCCCAATCAGCCCCAGCATTTT.

The genes are TRBV19 and TRBJ2-1; 7 nucleotides agree with TRBD1. CDR3 size: 14 residues. Germline V gene lookup returns CDR1 LNHDA and CDR2 SQIVND (reference sequence). V shed 4 bases and J 4 bases; nucleotides not matched to a gene: 4. The CDR3: CASSRDREYNEQFF. CDR3 coding DNA: TGTGCCAGTAGTAGAGACAGGGAGTACAATGAGCAGTTCTTC.

V and J are TRBV7-3 and TRBJ2-7, with a weak D call TRBD1 (6 bases). The CDR3 is made up of 15 amino acids. Germline V CDR1 and CDR2: SGHTA, FQGTGA. Trimming took off 5 bases at V and 0 bases at J, with 14 bases between the two ends. The DNA of the CDR3 is TGTGCCAGCAGCATAGACAGGCGTTTCTCCTACGAGCAGTACTTC. This encodes CASSIDRRFSYEQYF.

This sequence joins TRBV7-3 and TRBJ2-3; D uncertain. The germline V gene has CDR1 SGHTA and CDR2 FQGTGA. CDR3 size: 15 residues. Trimming took off 2 bases at V and 4 bases at J, with 13 bases between the two ends. CDR3 in amino acids: CASSLYGGKADTQYF. DNA of the CDR3: TGTGCCAGCAGCTTATATGGTGGGAAGGCAGATACGCAGTATTTT.

The chain combines TRBV19 with TRBJ1-2; D possibly corresponds to TRBD1 (5 bases). Germline CDR1 and CDR2: LNHDA and SQIVND (reference sequence). V was cut by 7 bases and J by 4 bases, with 16 bases left in between. This CDR3 comprises 14 residues. The CDR3 region is CASKGQGLGYGYTF. The CDR3 nucleotides are TGTGCCAGTAAAGGTCAGGGCCTCGGCTATGGCTACACCTTC.

This clonotype was recorded a few times. The V call is TRBV6-2 or TRBV6-3, the J call TRBJ2-5, with 11 bases fitting TRBD2. The CDR3 covers 17 residues. Germline CDR1 reads MNHEY; CDR2 reads SVGEGT. V gave up 11 bases and J gave up 5 bases; unmatched junction bases: 19. The CDR3 sequence: CAGAGTSGVGAIETQYF. The CDR3 DNA is TGTGCCGGCGCGGGGACTAGCGGAGTTGGGGCAATCGAGACCCAGTACTTC.

The chain has TRBV27 and TRBJ2-5; D call uncertain. V lost 6 bases to trimming and J lost 2 bases, with 10 bases between them. The CDR3 contains 13 residues. The germline CDR1 and CDR2 sequences are MNHEY and SMNVEV (reference sequence). DNA of the CDR3: TGTGCCAGCAGGCGACAAGGACAAGAGACCCAGTACTTC. Its translation: CASRRQGQETQYF.

V and J are TRBV27 and TRBJ2-2; D is undetermined. V gave up 6 bases and J gave up 0 bases, with 14 bases separating them. This CDR3 is 16 amino acids long. Germline V lookup: CDR1 MNHEY, CDR2 SMNVEV (reference sequence). The DNA of the CDR3 is TGTGCCAGCAGCCGGCGAGGCGGATCGAACACCGGGGAGCTGTTTTTT. It translates to CASSRRGGSNTGELFF.

The chain joins TRBV7-9 to TRBJ1-2; D not certain. V lost 2 bases and J 4 bases, leaving 5 bases between the germline ends. This CDR3 has 12 residues. Germline CDR1 and CDR2: SEHNR and FQNEAQ (reference sequence). CDR3 bases: TGTGCCAGCAGCTTACCTATCTATGGCTACACCTTC. It translates to CASSLPIYGYTF.

The CDR3 DNA reads as TGCAGTGCGAGTGGACAGGGTGGAGAGCAGTACTTC. Residues: CSASGQGGEQYF. The chain uses TRBV20-1 and TRBJ2-7, with 8 bases lining up with TRBD1. CDR3 size: 12 residues. The V gene end was trimmed by 6 bases and the J gene end by 7 bases; junction bases not matched to a gene: 8. CDR1 is DFQATT, CDR2 SNEGSKA, per germline (reference sequence).

This clonotype came up a few times. V and J are TRBV2 and TRBJ1-5; 9 bases match TRBD1. In germline, CDR1 is SNHLY, CDR2 FYNNEI. After removal of 6 bases from V and 1 base from J, the junction contained 1 base not matched to a gene. CDR3 size: 14 residues. CDR3 DNA: TGTGCCAGCAGCGGGACAGGGAGCAATCAGCCCCAGCATTTT. It specifies CASSGTGSNQPQHF.

This clonotype was found a few times. This sequence joins TRBV7-9 and TRBJ1-1; a possible D gene is TRBD1 (5 bases). Germline V gives CDR1 SEHNR, CDR2 FQNEAQ (reference sequence). This CDR3 contains 14 residues. Trimming pared 3 bases from V and 5 bases from J, leaving 13 bases between. The CDR3 loop is CASSFQGRSTEAFF. CDR3 coding DNA: TGTGCCAGCAGCTTCCAGGGTCGGAGTACTGAAGCTTTCTTT. The variable domain in full, completed from reference TRBV7-9 and TRBJ1-1, reads DTGVSQNPRHKITKRGQNVTFRCDPISEHNRLYWYRQTLGQGPEFLTYFQNEAQLEKSRLLSDRFSAERPKGSFSTLEIQRTEQGDSAMYLCASSFQGRSTEAFFGQGTRLTVV.

V gene TRBV21-1 combines with J gene TRBJ2-5; TRBD2, as called in the table, went unchecked against the DNA. TRBV21-1 is a pseudogene. CDR3 size: 14 residues. In DNA, the CDR3 is TGTGCCAGCAGCAAAGCGGGAGGTGGAGAGACCCAGTACTTC. This sequence encodes CASSKAGGGETQYF.

This clonotype was counted a single time. V usage is TRBV4-1 and J usage is TRBJ2-7; 8 bases match TRBD1. With V trimmed by 1 base and J by 2 bases, 7 bases remained unmatched. CDR1 is MGHRA and CDR2 is YSYEKL in the germline V gene. The CDR3 has 16 amino acids. The CDR3 DNA reads TGCGCCAGCAGCCAAGGGGCCGGGACAGGTACCTACGAGCAGTACTTC. It specifies CASSQGAGTGTYEQYF.

The chain uses TRBV7-8 and TRBJ1-5; the D is unclear. The CDR3 runs 12 residues. Per germline, CDR1 SGHVS and CDR2 FQNEAQ. V lost 5 bases and J 6 bases, leaving 8 bases between the germline ends. DNA for the CDR3: TGTGCCAGCAGCAAGGTGGGTCAGCCCCAGCATTTT. This gives the protein CASSKVGQPQHF.

This chain connects TRBV20-1 to TRBJ1-1; D remains unclear. The CDR3 length is 12 residues. Trimming took 7 bases from V and 1 from J, leaving 10 bases between them. CDR1 is DFQATT and CDR2 is SNEGSKA in the germline V gene (reference sequence). The CDR3 sequence: CSGREGNTEAFF. The CDR3 DNA is TGCAGTGGCCGGGAGGGGAACACTGAAGCTTTCTTT.

This clonotype has just a few counts. V gene TRBV20-1 combines with J gene TRBJ2-3, with 8 bases fitting TRBD1. There are 14 residues in the CDR3. Germline-derived CDR1 and CDR2 are DFQATT and SNEGSKA (reference sequence). V lost 5 bases and J lost 3; bases outside the gene matches: 7. In DNA form, the CDR3 reads TGCAGTGCTTCAAGGACAGGGAGAACAGATACGCAGTATTTT. It yields the protein CSASRTGRTDTQYF.

The chain combines TRBV11-1 with TRBJ2-3; TRBD1 or TRBD2 may be the D gene (5 bases each). With 3 bases removed from V and 2 bases from J, the gap between germline ends came to 15 bases. CDR3 length: 16 residues. From germline, CDR1 is SGHAT and CDR2 FQDESV (reference sequence). In DNA form, the CDR3 reads TGTGCCAGCAGCTTCGGGGCAGACACACACACAGATACGCAGTATTTT. This translates into CASSFGADTHTDTQYF.

The V gene is TRBV28, the J gene TRBJ2-2, with D hard to call. The CDR3 contains 14 residues. CDR1 MDHEN and CDR2 SYDVKM come from the germline V gene. The germline V and J ends were trimmed by 5 bases and 5 bases, with 12 bases remaining between them. The CDR3 nucleotides read TGTGCCAGCAGTACCAGTCTGGAAACCGGGGAGCTGTTTTTT. This encodes CASSTSLETGELFF.

V and J are TRBV27 and TRBJ2-7, with no clear D. The CDR3 spans 13 residues. V was clipped by 3 bases and J by 1 base, with 7 bases between them. Germline loops: CDR1 MNHEY, CDR2 SMNVEV (reference sequence). Written as DNA, the CDR3 is TGTGCCAGCAGTTTGTCGGAATCCTACGAGCAGTACTTC. Translating gives CASSLSESYEQYF.

This sequence joins TRBV5-4 and TRBJ1-1; 10 nucleotides match TRBD1. Germline CDR1 is SGHNT and CDR2 is YYREEE (reference sequence). V gave up 4 bases and J gave up 3 bases; unmatched junction bases: 3. CDR3 length: 14 residues. This CDR3 reads CASSRQGAHTEAFF. CDR3 nucleotide sequence: TGTGCCAGCAGCCGACAGGGGGCCCACACTGAAGCTTTCTTT.

V gene TRBV19 combines with J gene TRBJ2-3, with D possibly matching TRBD2 (5 bases). From germline, CDR1 is LNHDA and CDR2 SQIVND (reference sequence). The CDR3 loop spans 14 amino acids. Trimming removed 3 bases from V and 1 base from J, with 8 bases in between. Written as DNA, the CDR3 is TGTGCCAGTAGTATCGGGGTCGGCACAGATACGCAGTATTTT. Protein product: CASSIGVGTDTQYF.

The chain joins TRBV6-1 to TRBJ1-5; no clear D gene. V was trimmed by 7 bases and J by 1 base, leaving 14 bases between them. The germline V gene encodes CDR1 MNHNS and CDR2 SASEGT. The CDR3 has 15 residues. CDR3 protein: CASNLDILSNQPQHF. CDR3 bases: TGTGCCAGCAACCTAGACATATTAAGCAATCAGCCCCAGCATTTT.

The V gene is TRBV7-8, the J gene TRBJ2-7, with TRBD2 identical over 11 bases. Germline V gene sequence: CDR1 SGHVS, CDR2 FQNEAQ. The CDR3 loop spans 15 amino acids. The V gene end was trimmed by 4 bases and the J gene end by 2 bases; junction bases not matched to a gene: 4. In DNA form, the CDR3 reads TGTGCCAGCAGCTCGACTAGCGGGAAGACCTACGAGCAGTACTTC. Amino acid sequence: CASSSTSGKTYEQYF.

The rearrangement links TRBV20-1 to TRBJ1-5, with D unresolved. V was pared by 5 bases and J by 2 bases, with 10 bases between. The CDR3 consists of 13 residues. Germline-derived CDR1 and CDR2 are DFQATT and SNEGSKA (reference sequence). The CDR3 is CSARGSGNQPQHF. The DNA of the CDR3 is TGCAGTGCTCGCGGGTCTGGCAATCAGCCCCAGCATTTT.

In its sample, this clonotype was seen a few times. CDR3 DNA sequence: TGTGCCAGCAGTTCCCCCTCAGACAGGGCCTACTATGGCTACACCTTC. It encodes CASSSPSDRAYYGYTF. This rearrangement joins TRBV28 to TRBJ1-2, with TRBD1 matching over 7 bases. The V segment lost 4 bases and the J segment 3 bases; nucleotides outside the gene matches: 11. Germline V gene sequence: CDR1 MDHEN, CDR2 SYDVKM. The CDR3 extends over 16 amino acids.